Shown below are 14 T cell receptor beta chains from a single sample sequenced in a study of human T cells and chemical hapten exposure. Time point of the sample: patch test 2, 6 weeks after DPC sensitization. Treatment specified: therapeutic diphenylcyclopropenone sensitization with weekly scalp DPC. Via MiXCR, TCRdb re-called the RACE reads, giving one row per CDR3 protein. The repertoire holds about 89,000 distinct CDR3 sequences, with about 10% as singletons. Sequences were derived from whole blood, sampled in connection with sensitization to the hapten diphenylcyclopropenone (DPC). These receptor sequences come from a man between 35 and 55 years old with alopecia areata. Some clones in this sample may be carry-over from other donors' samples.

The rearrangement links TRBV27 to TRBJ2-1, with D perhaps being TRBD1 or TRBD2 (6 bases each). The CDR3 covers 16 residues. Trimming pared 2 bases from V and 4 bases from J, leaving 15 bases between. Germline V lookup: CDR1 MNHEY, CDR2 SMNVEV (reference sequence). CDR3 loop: CASSLKGEVAYNEQFF. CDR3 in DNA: TGTGCCAGCAGTTTAAAGGGGGAGGTCGCTTACAATGAGCAGTTCTTC.

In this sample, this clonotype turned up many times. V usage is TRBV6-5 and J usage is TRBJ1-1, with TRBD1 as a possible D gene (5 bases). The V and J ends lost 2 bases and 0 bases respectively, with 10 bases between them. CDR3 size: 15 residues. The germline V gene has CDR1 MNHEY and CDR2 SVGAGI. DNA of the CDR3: TGTGCCAGCAGTTACGGGGGGATCATGAACACTGAAGCTTTCTTT. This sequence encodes CASSYGGIMNTEAFF.

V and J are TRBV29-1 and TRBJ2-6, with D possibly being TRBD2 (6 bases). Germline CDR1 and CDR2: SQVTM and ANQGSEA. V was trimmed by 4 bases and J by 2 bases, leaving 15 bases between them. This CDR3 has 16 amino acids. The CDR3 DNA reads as TGCAGCGTTGGGTCTGGGGGGATGGCTGGGGCCAACGTCCTGACTTTC. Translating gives CSVGSGGMAGANVLTF.

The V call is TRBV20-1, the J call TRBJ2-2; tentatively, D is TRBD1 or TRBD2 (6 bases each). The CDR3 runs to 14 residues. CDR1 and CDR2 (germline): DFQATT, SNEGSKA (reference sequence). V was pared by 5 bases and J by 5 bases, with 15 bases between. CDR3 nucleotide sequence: TGCAGTGCTGGAAAGGGGGGCTGGACCGGGGAGCTGTTTTTT. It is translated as CSAGKGGWTGELFF.

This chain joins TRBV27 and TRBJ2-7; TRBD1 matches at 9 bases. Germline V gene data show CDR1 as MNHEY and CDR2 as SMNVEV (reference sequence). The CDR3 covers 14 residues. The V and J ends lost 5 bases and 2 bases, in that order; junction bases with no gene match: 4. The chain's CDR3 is CASSPWTGAYEQYV. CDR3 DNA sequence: TGTGCCAGCAGTCCTTGGACAGGGGCCTACGAGCAGTACGTC.

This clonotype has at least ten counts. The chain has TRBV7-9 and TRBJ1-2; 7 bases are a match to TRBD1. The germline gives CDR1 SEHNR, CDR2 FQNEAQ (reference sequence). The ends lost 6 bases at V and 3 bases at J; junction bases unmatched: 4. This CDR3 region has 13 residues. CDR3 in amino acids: CASSFQGDYGYTF. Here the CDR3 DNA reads TGTGCCAGCAGTTTTCAGGGGGACTATGGCTACACCTTC. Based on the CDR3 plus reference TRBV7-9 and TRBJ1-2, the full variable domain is DTGVSQNPRHKITKRGQNVTFRCDPISEHNRLYWYRQTLGQGPEFLTYFQNEAQLEKSRLLSDRFSAERPKGSFSTLEIQRTEQGDSAMYLCASSFQGDYGYTFGSGTRLTVV.

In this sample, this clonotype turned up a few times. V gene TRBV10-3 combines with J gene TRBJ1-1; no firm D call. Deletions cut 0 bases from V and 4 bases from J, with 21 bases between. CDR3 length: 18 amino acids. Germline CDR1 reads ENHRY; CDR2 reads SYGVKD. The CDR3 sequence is CAISESSSNLRTGTEAFF. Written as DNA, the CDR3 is TGTGCCATCAGTGAGTCCAGCAGCAATCTCCGGACGGGCACTGAAGCTTTCTTT.

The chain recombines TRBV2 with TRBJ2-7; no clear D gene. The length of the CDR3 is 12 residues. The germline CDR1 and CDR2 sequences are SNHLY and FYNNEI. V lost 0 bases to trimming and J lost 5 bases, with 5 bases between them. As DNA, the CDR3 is TGTGCCAGCAGTGAAGCCTGGGACGAGCAGTACGTC. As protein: CASSEAWDEQYV.

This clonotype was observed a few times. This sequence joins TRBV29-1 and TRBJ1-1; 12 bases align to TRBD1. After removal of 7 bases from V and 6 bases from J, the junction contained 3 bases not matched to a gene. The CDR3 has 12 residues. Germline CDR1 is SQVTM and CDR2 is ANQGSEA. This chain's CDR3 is CSGGQGAAEAFF. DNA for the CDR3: TGCAGCGGGGGACAGGGGGCTGCTGAAGCTTTCTTT. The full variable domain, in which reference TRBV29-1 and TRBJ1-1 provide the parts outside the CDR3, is SAVISQKPSRDICQRGTSLTIQCQVDSQVTMMFWYRQQPGQSLTLIATANQGSEATYESGFVIDKFPISRPNLTFSTLTVSNMSPEDSSIYLCSGGQGAAEAFFGQGTRLTVV.

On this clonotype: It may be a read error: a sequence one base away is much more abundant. The CDR3 is CASSYALGGVDTEAYF. CDR3 DNA sequence: TGTGCCAGCAGTTACGCCCTGGGGGGCGTTGACACTGAAGCTTACTTT. The gene calls are TRBV6-2 or TRBV6-3 and TRBJ1-1; maybe TRBD1 (6 bases). This CDR3 is built from 16 residues. CDR1 MNHEY and CDR2 SVGEGT come from the germline V gene.

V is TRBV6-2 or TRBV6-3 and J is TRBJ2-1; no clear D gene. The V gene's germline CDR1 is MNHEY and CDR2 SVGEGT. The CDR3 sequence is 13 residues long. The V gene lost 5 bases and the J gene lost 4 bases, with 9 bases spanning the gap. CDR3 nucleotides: TGTGCCAGCAGTGAACTTTATTACAATGAGCAGTTCTTC. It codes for CASSELYYNEQFF.

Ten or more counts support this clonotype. In DNA, the CDR3 is TGCGCCAGCAGTGAGTCTCAACGGTGTAAAGCGGGAGAAAGCTCCTACGAGCAGTACGTC. Protein product: CASSESQRCKAGESSYEQYV. The chain carries TRBV10-1 and TRBJ2-7; 8 nucleotides align to TRBD2. Germline CDR1 reads WNHNN; CDR2 reads SYGVQD (reference sequence). Trimming at V came to 0 bases and at J to 0 bases, leaving 16 bases not matched to a gene. This CDR3 comprises 20 residues.

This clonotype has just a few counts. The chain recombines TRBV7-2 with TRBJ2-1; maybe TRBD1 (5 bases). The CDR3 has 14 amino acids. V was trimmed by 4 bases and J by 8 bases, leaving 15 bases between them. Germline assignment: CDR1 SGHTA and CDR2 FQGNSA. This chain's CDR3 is CASSSAPRGDEQFF. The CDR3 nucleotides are TGTGCCAGCAGCTCAGCCCCAAGGGGCGATGAGCAGTTCTTC.

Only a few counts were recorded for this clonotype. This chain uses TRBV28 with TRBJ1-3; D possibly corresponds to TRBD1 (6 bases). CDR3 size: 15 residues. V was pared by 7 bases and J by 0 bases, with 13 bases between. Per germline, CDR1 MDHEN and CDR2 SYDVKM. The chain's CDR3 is CASTNDRRSGNTIYF. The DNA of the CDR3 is TGTGCCAGCACCAATGACAGGCGCTCTGGAAACACCATATATTTT.